This note documents a single T cell receptor (beta chain) sequence. Germline V CDR1 and CDR2: MNHEY, SVGAGI. V shed 6 bases and J 1 base; nucleotides not matched to a gene: 8. The CDR3 has 15 amino acids. After thawing and overnight rest, PBMC were stained with GMM-loaded CD1B tetramer, viability dye and anti-CD3 for sorting. CD1B tetramers were loaded with Rhodococcus equi-derived C32 glucose monomycolate. CD14-expressing monocytes were removed from PBMC before cryopreservation and sorting. This sample was taken from a study of T cells in tuberculosis. Profiled with immunoSEQ multiplex PCR; TCRdb holds only in-frame clones, not every one. The table has more than 70,000 clones, approximately 90% seen once.

This clonotype was obtained from an adult woman with latent tuberculosis. The sample consisted of CD1b-GMM tetramer-negative cells sorted from PBMCs. The chain combines TRBV6-5 with TRBJ1-2, with 7 bases identical to TRBD1. In DNA, the CDR3 is TGTGCCAGCAGCACGAGGACAGGCCTTAACTATGGCTACACCTTC. Its translation is CASSTRTGLNYGYTF.